The T cell receptor beta chain described here comes from a study of T cell responses to AZD1222 COVID-19 vaccine. Regarding the study as a whole: In a largely white British group with more females than males, clonal diversity was possibly underestimated.

On this clone itself: Its cognate antigen is unknown.

TCRdb's copy holds only in-frame clones and misses some; the assay was immunoSEQ multiplex PCR. The sample holds approximately 100,000 clones, about 86% seen once. The germline V gene encodes CDR1 SGHTA and CDR2 FQGNSA. The CDR3 is 13 amino acids. V was clipped by 5 bases and J by 0 bases, with 5 bases between them. The sequence was collected from an adult in good health. This specimen consisted of peripheral blood, obtained on day 0 of AZD1222 vaccination. The genes are TRBV7-2 and TRBJ1-5; D is ambiguous. This CDR3 is CASSGDSNQPQHF. The CDR3 DNA reads TGTGCCAGCAGCGGGGATAGCAATCAGCCCCAGCATTTT.